The 16 T cell receptor beta chains presented below share a single source sample, sequenced in a study of immune characterization of retroperitoneal liposarcoma. TCRdb called the PCR reads again in MiXCR, with one record for every CDR3 protein. This sample has 7,500 to 8,500 distinct CDR3 sequences, with under 50% found just once. Input material: tumor tissue. All receptors derive from a male donor with retroperitoneal liposarcoma.

By proportion, this clonotype is large (0.1 to 1%). This chain uses TRBV6-1 with TRBJ2-5; TRBD1 agrees at 8 bases. The V gene end was trimmed by 10 bases and the J gene end by 3 bases; junction bases not matched to a gene: 7. Germline V gene data show CDR1 as MNHNS and CDR2 as SASEGT. The CDR3 totals 13 residues. The CDR3, as DNA: TGTGCCACCGACCGGACAGGGAAAGAGACCCAGTACTTC. Residues: CATDRTGKETQYF.

The rearrangement links TRBV6-9 to TRBJ2-5, with D possibly TRBD2 on 6 matching bases. This CDR3 has 11 amino acids. Trimming pared 4 bases from V and 11 bases from J, leaving 11 bases between. The V gene's germline CDR1 is MNHGY and CDR2 SVAAGI. The CDR3 DNA sequence: TGTGCCAGCAGTTGCTCGGGGGAGCAGTACTTC. It is translated as CASSCSGEQYF.

This chain uses TRBV7-2 with TRBJ2-1; D is perhaps TRBD1 (5 bases). The last part of the DNA fits TRBJ2-5 better; the J call may be wrong. The germline V gene encodes CDR1 SGHTA and CDR2 FQGNSA. CDR3 length: 13 residues. As DNA, the CDR3 is TGTGCCAGCAGCTTGGCTAAGGGGGAGACCCAGTACTTC. It yields the protein CASSLAKGETQYF.

The gene calls are TRBV7-3 and TRBJ2-1, with TRBD1 identical over 9 bases. J gave up 7 bases and V 5 bases, and 9 bases lay outside the gene matches. CDR1 is SGHTA, CDR2 FQGTGA, per germline. The CDR3 length is 15 residues. Here the CDR3 DNA reads TGTGCCAGCAGCCCCTGGGGGACAGGGATAAATGAGCAGTTCTTC. As protein: CASSPWGTGINEQFF.

This clonotype has a handful of counts. The chain uses TRBV6-1 and TRBJ1-5; D remains ambiguous. V lost 9 bases and J 0 bases, leaving 12 bases between the germline ends. Germline lookup yields CDR1 MNHNS and CDR2 SASEGT. This CDR3 region has 14 residues. In DNA, the CDR3 is TGTGCCAGTTCTACAGAGTATAGCAATCAGCCCCAGCATTTT. Its translation is CASSTEYSNQPQHF.

The rearrangement links TRBV6-5 to TRBJ2-4; tentatively, D is TRBD1 (5 bases). CDR1 is MNHEY and CDR2 is SVGAGI in the germline V gene. Trimming shortened V by 7 bases and J by 0 bases, and 13 bases separated the two germline ends. The CDR3 runs 15 residues. Here the CDR3 reads CASTPWGLAKNIQYF. The CDR3 region has the DNA TGTGCCAGCACCCCTTGGGGCCTAGCCAAAAACATTCAGTACTTC.

V and J are TRBV6-1 and TRBJ1-2; 7 nucleotides line up with TRBD1. The CDR3 has 14 amino acids. The germline V gene has CDR1 MNHNS and CDR2 SASEGT. V lost 1 base and J lost 7; bases outside the gene matches: 6. The CDR3 DNA reads as TGTGCCAGCAGTGAAGGCTTGACAGGGATTGGCTACACCTTC. This encodes CASSEGLTGIGYTF.

This clonotype is medium-sized. The chain has TRBV6-1 and TRBJ1-2; 9 bases fit TRBD1. The CDR3 length is 16 residues. The germline CDR1 and CDR2 sequences are MNHNS and SASEGT. V lost 5 bases to trimming and J lost 4 bases; unmatched junction nucleotides: 11. The CDR3 nucleotides read TGTGCCAGCAGTCCGATAACCGGGACAGGGAGCTATGGCTACACCTTC. It translates to CASSPITGTGSYGYTF.

The chain employs TRBV7-2 and TRBJ1-6, with no clear D. The CDR3 runs 14 residues. With 1 base removed from V and 6 bases from J, the gap between germline ends came to 7 bases. Germline V gene sequence: CDR1 SGHTA, CDR2 FQGNSA. CDR3 DNA: TGTGCCAGCAGCTTAGTTTCCAGTAATTCACCCCTCCACTTT. It codes for CASSLVSSNSPLHF.

The chain has TRBV6-1 and TRBJ2-1; D might be TRBD2 (6 bases). The length of the CDR3 is 13 residues. V lost 10 bases and J lost 3, with 13 bases in between. Per the germline V gene, CDR1 is MNHNS and CDR2 is SASEGT. CDR3 sequence: CAIRGTNYNEQFF. CDR3 nucleotides: TGTGCCATACGGGGGACCAACTACAATGAGCAGTTCTTC.

The CDR3 sequence is CASSLRGGIAKNIQYF. In DNA form, the CDR3 reads TGTGCCAGCAGCCTGAGGGGGGGGATAGCCAAAAACATTCAGTACTTC. The gene calls are TRBV27 and TRBJ2-4; tentative D call: TRBD2 (7 bases). CDR1 is MNHEY and CDR2 is SMNVEV in the germline V gene (reference sequence). V shed 6 bases and J shed 0 bases, with 15 bases lying between them. The CDR3 is made up of 16 amino acids.

This clonotype is medium-sized (0.01 to 0.1%) within its sample. The chain is built from TRBV6-1 and TRBJ2-1, with D tentatively TRBD2 (6 bases). The CDR3 is 15 residues long. Per germline, CDR1 MNHNS and CDR2 SASEGT. The ends were cut back, 0 bases at V and 10 bases at J, with 16 bases in the middle. This CDR3 reads CASSEAGGNPYEQFF. In DNA, the CDR3 is TGTGCCAGCAGTGAAGCGGGCGGGAACCCCTACGAGCAGTTCTTC.

By share, this clonotype counts as medium-sized. The genes are TRBV11-3 and TRBJ2-5; D is undetermined. The CDR3 is 16 amino acids. V was clipped by 5 bases and J by 3 bases, with 19 bases between them. The germline V gene has CDR1 SGHNT and CDR2 YENEEA. CDR3 bases: TGTGCCAGCAGCGCCCGGCCGCTTATGGGGAAAGAGACCCAGTACTTC. Translation: CASSARPLMGKETQYF.

This clonotype has more than one count but fewer than ten. The chain carries TRBV6-1 and TRBJ1-2, with 7 bases lining up with TRBD1. The CDR3 has 13 amino acids. Trimming removed 10 bases from V and 1 base from J; junction bases left unmatched: 6. From germline, CDR1 is MNHNS and CDR2 SASEGT. The CDR3 region has the DNA TGTGCCACTTCGGGACAGTATAACTATGGCTACACCTTC. Protein: CATSGQYNYGYTF.

The rearrangement joins TRBV11-2 to TRBJ2-7; 8 bases line up with TRBD2. Trimming cost V 8 bases and J 7 bases; bases outside gene matches: 13. Germline lookup yields CDR1 SGHAT and CDR2 FQNNGV. There are 14 residues in the CDR3. The CDR3 sequence is CASAGPRGVWEQYF. Written as DNA, the CDR3 is TGTGCCAGCGCCGGTCCGCGGGGGGTTTGGGAGCAGTACTTC.

This clonotype rates as medium-sized. This chain uses TRBV6-1 with TRBJ2-1; possibly TRBD2 for D (7 bases). The DNA end is a closer match to TRBJ2-7, so the J assignment may be wrong. Germline V lookup: CDR1 MNHNS, CDR2 SASEGT. The CDR3 is 14 residues long. CDR3 DNA sequence: TGTGCCAGCAGTGAACGGGGGGCGAACAATGAGCAGTACTTC. It translates to CASSERGANNEQYF.